This T cell receptor (beta chain) came from a study of shared clonotypes between healthy human individuals. Genomic DNA per cell subset filled all wells of several immunoSEQ plates. Every unsorted PBMC PCR replicate was loaded with about 290 ng DNA, around 30,000 T cell genomes. Sequencing on ten immunoSEQ deep assay plates was performed for unsorted PBMC DNA. Measured with immunoSEQ multiplex PCR; TCRdb has only the in-frame clones, and not every one. The sample has about half a million clones, less than 85% seen once. Each of the donors was a healthy adult who was HIV-negative and had not had a recent acute infection or vaccination. Germline V lookup: CDR1 SEHNR, CDR2 FQNEAQ (reference sequence). J was trimmed by 5 bases and V by 2 bases; bases with no gene match: 11. This CDR3 has 18 amino acids.

The source is a woman aged 40 to 50 in good health. Some clones in this sample may be carry-over from other donors' samples. The J gene is TRBJ2-2, the V gene TRBV7-9, with 10 bases fitting TRBD2. Sequencing was done on a sample of PBMCs. In DNA form, the CDR3 reads TGTGCCAGCAGCTTACTCCGCCTAGCGGGAGTTGTGACCGGGGAGCTGTTTTTT. Translation gives CASSLLRLAGVVTGELFF. The full variable domain, in which reference TRBV7-9 and TRBJ2-2 provide the parts outside the CDR3, is DTGVSQNPRHKITKRGQNVTFRCDPISEHNRLYWYRQTLGQGPEFLTYFQNEAQLEKSRLLSDRFSAERPKGSFSTLEIQRTEQGDSAMYLCASSLLRLAGVVTGELFFGEGSRLTVL.